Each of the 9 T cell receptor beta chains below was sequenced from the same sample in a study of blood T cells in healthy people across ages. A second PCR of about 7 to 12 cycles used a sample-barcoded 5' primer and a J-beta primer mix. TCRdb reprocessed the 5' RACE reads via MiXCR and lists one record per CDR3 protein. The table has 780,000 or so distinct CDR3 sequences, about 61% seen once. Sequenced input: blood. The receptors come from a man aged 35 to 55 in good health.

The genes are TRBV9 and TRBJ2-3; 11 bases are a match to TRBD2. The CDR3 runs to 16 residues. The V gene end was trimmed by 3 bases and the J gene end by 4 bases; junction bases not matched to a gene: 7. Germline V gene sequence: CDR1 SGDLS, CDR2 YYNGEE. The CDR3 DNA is TGTGCCAGCAGCGATGCATCTAGCGGGGGGTCAGATACGCAGTATTTT. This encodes CASSDASSGGSDTQYF. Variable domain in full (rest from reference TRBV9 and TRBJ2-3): DSGVTQTPKHLITATGQRVTLRCSPRSGDLSVYWYQQSLDQGLQFLIQYYNGEERAKGNILERFSAQQFPDLHSELNLSSLELGDSALYFCASSDASSGGSDTQYFGPGTRLTVL.

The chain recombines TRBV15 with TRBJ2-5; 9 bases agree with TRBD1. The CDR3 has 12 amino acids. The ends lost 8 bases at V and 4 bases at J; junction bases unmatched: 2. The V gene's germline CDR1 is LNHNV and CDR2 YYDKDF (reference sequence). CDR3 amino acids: CATGTGTETQYF. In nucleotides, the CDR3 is TGTGCCACCGGGACAGGGACAGAGACCCAGTACTTC.

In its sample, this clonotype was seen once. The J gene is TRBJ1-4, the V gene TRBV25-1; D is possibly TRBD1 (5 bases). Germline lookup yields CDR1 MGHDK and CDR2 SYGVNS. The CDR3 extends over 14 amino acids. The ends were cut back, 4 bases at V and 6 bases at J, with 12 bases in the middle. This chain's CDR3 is CASSATADYEKLFF. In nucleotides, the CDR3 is TGTGCCAGCAGTGCGACAGCGGACTATGAAAAACTGTTTTTT.

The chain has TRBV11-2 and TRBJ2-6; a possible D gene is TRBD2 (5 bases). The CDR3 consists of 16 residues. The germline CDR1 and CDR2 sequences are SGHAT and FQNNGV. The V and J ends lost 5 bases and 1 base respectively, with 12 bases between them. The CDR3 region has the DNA TGTGCCAGCAGCCCTGGCTCGGGGTCTGGGGCCAACGTCCTGACTTTC. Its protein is CASSPGSGSGANVLTF. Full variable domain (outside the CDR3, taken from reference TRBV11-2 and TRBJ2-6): EAGVAQSPRYKIIEKRQSVAFWCNPISGHATLYWYQQILGQGPKLLIQFQNNGVVDDSQLPKDRFSAERLKGVDSTLKIQPAKLEDSAVYLCASSPGSGSGANVLTFGAGSRLTVL.

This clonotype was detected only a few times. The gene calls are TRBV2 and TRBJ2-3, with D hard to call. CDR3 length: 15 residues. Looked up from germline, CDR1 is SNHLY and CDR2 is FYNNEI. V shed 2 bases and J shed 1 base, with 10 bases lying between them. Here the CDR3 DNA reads TGTGCCAGCAGTGAATCCGACCCCCGCACAGATACGCAGTATTTT. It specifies CASSESDPRTDTQYF.

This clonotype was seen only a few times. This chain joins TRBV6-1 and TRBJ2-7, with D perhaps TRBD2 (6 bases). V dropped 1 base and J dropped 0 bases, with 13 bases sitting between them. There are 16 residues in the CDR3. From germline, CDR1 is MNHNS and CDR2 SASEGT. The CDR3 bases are TGTGCCAGCAGTGAAGATCGGGGGTGGAGCTCCTACGAGCAGTACTTC. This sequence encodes CASSEDRGWSSYEQYF.

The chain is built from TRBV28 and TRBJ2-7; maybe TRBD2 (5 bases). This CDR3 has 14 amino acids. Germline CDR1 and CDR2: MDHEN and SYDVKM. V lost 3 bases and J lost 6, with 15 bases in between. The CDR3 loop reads CASSFGDREGEQYF. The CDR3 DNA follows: TGTGCCAGCAGTTTCGGGGATCGGGAAGGCGAGCAGTACTTC.

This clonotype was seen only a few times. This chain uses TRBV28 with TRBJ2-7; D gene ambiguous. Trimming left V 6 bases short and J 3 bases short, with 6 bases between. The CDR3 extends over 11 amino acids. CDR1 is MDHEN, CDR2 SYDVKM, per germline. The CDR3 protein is CASRSNYEQYF. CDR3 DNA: TGTGCCAGCAGGTCGAACTACGAGCAGTACTTC.

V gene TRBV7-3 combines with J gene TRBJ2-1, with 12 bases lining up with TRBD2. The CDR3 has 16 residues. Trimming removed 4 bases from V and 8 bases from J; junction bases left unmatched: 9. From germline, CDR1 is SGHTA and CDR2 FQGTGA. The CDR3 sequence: CASSSSGGVMFYEQFF. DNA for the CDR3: TGTGCCAGCAGCTCTAGCGGGGGGGTTATGTTTTATGAGCAGTTCTTC.